This T cell receptor (beta chain) appears in the sequencing data of a study of blood T cell repertoires in COVID-19 (dated by TCRdb to about 2020). Study-wide context: Collaborator samples came from the United States, Italy and Spain and covered acute and convalescent phases of COVID-19. Deeply sampled blood TCRbeta repertoires from subjects exposed to, actively infected with, or recovered from COVID-19 were included in the dataset. The repertoires were released in a freely available public database intended as a resource for research on the immune response to SARS-CoV-2. The prospective study material was composed of cDNA or gDNA derived from T cells, B-cell-depleted T cells, or PBMCs. HLA class I and class II types, where available, came from metadata supplied by the sample provider rather than from assay-based typing. Samples were obtained from the ongoing ImmuneRACE study (first 160 participants) and from about 1,300 subjects provided by 6 global collaborators. Nearly every sample came with metadata listing a de-identified subject ID, COVID-19 status, age in years and sex. Points the paper makes about the study in general: How much clinical and demographic metadata was included differed by source and by participant, and the metadata was provided uncurated.

In the germline V gene (reference sequence), CDR1 corresponds to MNHEY and CDR2 to SMNVEV. A distance of 20 bases separates the germline ends of V and J, which lose 3 bases and 6 bases respectively. The CDR3 measures 16 amino acids from cysteine to phenylalanine. Solely the CDR3 DNA is kept, with 48 bases framed from the first base. TCRbeta CDR3 regions were amplified from genomic DNA using the immunoSEQ Assay, a bias-controlled multiplex PCR. The study's own analysis went as follows. The number of nucleated cells in each sample was estimated by amplification of reference gene primers within the assay. To quantify the absolute abundance of each unique TCRbeta CDR3 rearrangement, sequence reads were collapsed and filtered. For each sample, productive Simpson clonality was calculated as the square root of Simpson's diversity index across productive rearrangements. TCRdb took this table from immuneACCESS and kept in-frame rearrangements with V and J called. Such tables lack part of the clones; where checked against another copy, unresolved V genes explain under half of the gap, and the rest is unexplained. V and J calls and clone size come straight from that table; D and trimming were deduced from the DNA. For this sample there are some 250,000 clones; roughly 90% appear just once. Roughly 0.8% of the sample rests with the top ten.

As regards this clone: Its antigen has not been determined. Base-call qualities are not available, and no considerably larger clone is one nucleotide away.

The collaborating institutions used their own protocols to collect whole blood in K2EDTA tubes. For TCRbeta analysis, collaborator samples were shipped as frozen whole blood, as isolated PBMCs, or as DNA extracted from either sample type. The sequencing input was peripheral blood. The V and J genes are TRBV27 and TRBJ1-2, with no reliable assignment of the D segment. The receptor was isolated from a woman aged 25 to 45 with acute or convalescent COVID-19. The nucleotide sequence is TGTGCCAGCAGTTTCCGTGGCCACACGTCGCCCGATGGCTACACCTTC. Its protein product is CASSFRGHTSPDGYTF.